The clone carrying this T cell receptor beta chain was seen only once. Source study methods: Amplification of reference gene primers provided the estimated nucleated cell counts. Repertoires were generated with immunoSEQ multiplex PCR, while TCRdb's copy carries only in-frame clones and drops some. V and J calls and clone size come straight from that table; D and trimming were deduced from the DNA. In the table there are 95,000 to 150,000 clones, approximately 85% of which are singletons. The sample comes from a study of blood T cell repertoires in COVID-19. On the study more broadly: From T cells, B-cell-depleted T cells, or PBMCs came the material, which was cDNA or gDNA.

The germline gives CDR1 MNHEY, CDR2 SVGAGI. The CDR3 is 13 amino acids. V lost 8 bases, J lost 2 bases, and 6 bases stayed unmatched. The receptor was derived from a human donor in a cohort sampled during active COVID-19. This chain links TRBV6-5 with TRBJ2-7; TRBD1 agrees at 7 bases. The specimen was peripheral blood. The CDR3 DNA follows: TGTGCCAGCGCGACAGGGCTTCCCTACGAGCAGTACTTC. It specifies CASATGLPYEQYF.